This T cell receptor (beta chain) originates from a study of vaccination and CD4 T cells after COVID-19. Cultured CD4+ T-cell DNA underwent Oncomine TCR Beta short-read sequencing. Scientists extracted genomic DNA from CD4+ T cells grown in culture. TCRdb redid the calling of the PCR reads with MiXCR, one entry per CDR3 protein. Seen here are 13,000 or so distinct CDR3 sequences, roughly 42% observed once, and the top ten hold roughly 14%. Treatment: approximately nine-day PBMC culture with coronavirus spike peptide pools or control peptides (ViraFEST assay). Germline CDR1 and CDR2: SEHNR and FQNEAQ (reference sequence). This CDR3 region has 16 residues. V dropped 3 bases and J dropped 0 bases, with 11 bases sitting between them. Overall study findings and caveats: Among convalescent patients, a median roughly 88% of reactive clones emerged only after vaccination.

A note on this clonotype: Its matching antigen is unknown.

Sequencing was performed on CD4+ T cells from blood, cultured in vitro. V and J are TRBV7-9 and TRBJ1-4, with a tentative D call TRBD1 (6 bases). The source of this sequence is a human donor who had recovered from COVID-19. In DNA form, the CDR3 reads TGTGCCAGCAGCTTTCACGAGGGGGCAACTAATGAAAAACTGTTTTTT. It encodes CASSFHEGATNEKLFF.